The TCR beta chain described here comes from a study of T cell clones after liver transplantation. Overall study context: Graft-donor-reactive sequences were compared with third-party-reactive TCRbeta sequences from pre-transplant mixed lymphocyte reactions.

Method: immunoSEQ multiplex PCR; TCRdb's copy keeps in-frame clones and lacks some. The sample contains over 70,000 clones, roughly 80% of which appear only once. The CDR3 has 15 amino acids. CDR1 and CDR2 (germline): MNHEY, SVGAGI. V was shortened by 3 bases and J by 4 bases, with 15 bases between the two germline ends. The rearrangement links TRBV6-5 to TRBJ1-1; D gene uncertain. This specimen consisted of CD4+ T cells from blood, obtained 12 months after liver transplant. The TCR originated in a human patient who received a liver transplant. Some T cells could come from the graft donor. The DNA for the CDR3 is TGTGCCAGCAGTTATCGGGCGAGGATGCGCACTGAAGCTTTCTTT. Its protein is CASSYRARMRTEAFF.